These 21 T cell receptor beta chains were sequenced from one sample in a study of shared clonotypes between healthy human individuals. Profiling relied on immunoSEQ multiplex PCR, and the TCRdb table lists in-frame clones only, not all of them. The sample has 1.5 million to 2.5 million clones; roughly 95% are singletons. In the naive CD8 group, cells lacked CD45RO and were positively selected for CCR7, so terminally differentiated effector memory CD45RA+ cells were left out. Specimen: naive CD8+ T cells sorted from blood. The receptors shown here come from a man aged 18 to 35 in good health.

The chain recombines TRBV28 with TRBJ1-4; 8 positions agree with TRBD1. Trimming at V came to 1 base and at J to 8 bases, leaving 9 bases not matched to a gene. Germline values: CDR1 MDHEN, CDR2 SYDVKM. The CDR3 contains 16 residues. CDR3 protein: CASSLSQTGGREKLFF. In DNA form, the CDR3 reads TGTGCCAGCAGTTTATCCCAAACAGGGGGTCGGGAAAAACTGTTTTTT.

The genes are TRBV7-2 and TRBJ2-4; 7 bases map to TRBD2. CDR1 SGHTA and CDR2 FQGNSA come from the germline V gene. The ends lost 5 bases at V and 7 bases at J; junction bases unmatched: 14. The CDR3 totals 16 residues. The CDR3 sequence: CASSPWGEGLSNIQYF. The CDR3, as DNA: TGTGCCAGCAGCCCCTGGGGGGAGGGGCTGAGCAACATTCAGTACTTC.

V and J are TRBV6-4 and TRBJ2-1; D is possibly TRBD2 (5 bases). CDR3 length: 15 amino acids. With 3 bases removed from V and 7 bases from J, the gap between germline ends came to 16 bases. From germline, CDR1 is MRHNA and CDR2 SNTAGT. The CDR3 sequence is CASSEDEAAANEQFF. As DNA, the CDR3 is TGTGCCAGCAGTGAAGATGAGGCAGCGGCGAATGAGCAGTTCTTC.

The chain joins TRBV27 to TRBJ1-5, with D unclear. Germline V gene data show CDR1 as MNHEY and CDR2 as SMNVEV (reference sequence). This CDR3 has 16 residues. V shed 4 bases and J shed 4 bases, with 17 bases lying between them. The CDR3 bases are TGTGCCAGCAGTTCCCTGATGATACACCGGAATCAGCCCCAGCATTTT. Translation gives CASSSLMIHRNQPQHF.

The chain is built from TRBV7-9 and TRBJ2-7; 10 nucleotides agree with TRBD1. Germline CDR1 reads SEHNR; CDR2 reads FQNEAQ (reference sequence). V was clipped by 4 bases and J by 7 bases; unmatched bases: 1. The CDR3 is made up of 12 amino acids. The CDR3, as DNA: TGTGCCAGCAGCTGGACAGGGGGAGAGCAGTACTTC. Protein product: CASSWTGGEQYF. The full variable domain, in which reference TRBV7-9 and TRBJ2-7 provide the parts outside the CDR3, is DTGVSQNPRHKITKRGQNVTFRCDPISEHNRLYWYRQTLGQGPEFLTYFQNEAQLEKSRLLSDRFSAERPKGSFSTLEIQRTEQGDSAMYLCASSWTGGEQYFGPGTRLTVT.

This chain links TRBV7-8 with TRBJ2-7; tentatively, D is TRBD1 or TRBD2 (5 bases each). This CDR3 has 15 amino acids. Trimming took off 2 bases at V and 1 base at J, with 12 bases between the two ends. Per germline, CDR1 SGHVS and CDR2 FQNEAQ. CDR3 region: CASSLIGTDSYEQYF. Here the CDR3 DNA reads TGTGCCAGCAGCTTAATCGGGACGGATTCCTACGAGCAGTACTTC.

The chain recombines TRBV7-6 with TRBJ2-1; D unclear. The germline V gene encodes CDR1 SGHVS and CDR2 FNYEAQ. The CDR3 consists of 11 residues. Trimming stripped 4 bases from V and 11 bases from J, with 9 bases between. In DNA form, the CDR3 reads TGTGCCAGCAGCTCCCTAGTAAAGCAGTTCTTC. Encoded protein: CASSSLVKQFF.

V usage is TRBV2 and J usage is TRBJ2-4; tentatively, D is TRBD1 (5 bases). V was clipped by 4 bases and J by 5 bases, with 12 bases between them. The CDR3 runs 14 residues. From germline, CDR1 is SNHLY and CDR2 FYNNEI. For the CDR3, the DNA is TGTGCCAGCAGTGTGACTGGGGCGGAAAACATTCAGTACTTC. Amino acid sequence: CASSVTGAENIQYF.

This chain joins TRBV5-6 and TRBJ1-1; possible D gene TRBD1, 5 bases. This CDR3 region has 18 residues. V shed 3 bases and J shed 7 bases, with 28 bases lying between them. Germline assignment: CDR1 SGHDT and CDR2 YYEEEE. CDR3 coding DNA: TGTGCCAGCAGCTATGCCAAGGGATTAGGGTTGTCCGGGGGTGAAGCTTTCTTT. Protein: CASSYAKGLGLSGGEAFF.

V gene TRBV4-1 combines with J gene TRBJ2-7, with D perhaps TRBD1 (6 bases). In germline, CDR1 is MGHRA, CDR2 YSYEKL. The V end lost 1 base, the J end lost 3 bases, and 25 bases lay between the germline ends. This CDR3 contains 19 residues. The CDR3 is CASSQVSFGGAGAIYEQYF. CDR3 DNA sequence: TGCGCCAGCAGCCAAGTGTCTTTTGGTGGAGCAGGGGCGATCTACGAGCAGTACTTC.

V usage is TRBV7-9 and J usage is TRBJ2-7; 10 bases fit TRBD1. Germline V gene lookup returns CDR1 SEHNR and CDR2 FQNEAQ (reference sequence). The CDR3 covers 15 residues. V lost 6 bases to trimming and J lost 1 base; unmatched junction nucleotides: 6. The CDR3 DNA is TGTGCCAGCAGTTGGGACAGGGGAGGGTCCTACGAGCAGTACTTC. Translation gives CASSWDRGGSYEQYF.

The CDR3 region has the DNA TGTGCCAGCAGCGTATCCCCCCAGGGGAACACTGAAGCTTTCTTT. Protein sequence: CASSVSPQGNTEAFF. This chain joins TRBV9 and TRBJ1-1; D perhaps matches TRBD1 (5 bases). V was pared by 1 base and J by 1 base, with 11 bases between. Germline V CDR1 and CDR2: SGDLS, YYNGEE. The CDR3 consists of 15 residues.

As concerns this clone: Other DNA sequences in the same sample also yield this CDR3. This chain links TRBV30 with TRBJ1-2; D remains unclear. Germline CDR1 reads GTSNPN; CDR2 reads SVGIG (reference sequence). V gave up 1 base and J gave up 6 bases, with 6 bases separating them. There are 11 residues in the CDR3. The CDR3 DNA follows: TGTGCCTGGAGTGGAGGGAATGGCTACACCTTC. It encodes CAWSGGNGYTF.

The chain has TRBV9 and TRBJ2-7; D uncertain. Germline CDR1 reads SGDLS; CDR2 reads YYNGEE. The CDR3 loop spans 14 amino acids. Trimming pared 2 bases from V and 7 bases from J, leaving 16 bases between. CDR3 in amino acids: CASSVGSGTTEQYF. CDR3 DNA sequence: TGTGCCAGCAGCGTGGGATCCGGTACCACTGAGCAGTACTTC.

Only one count was recorded for this clone. The gene calls are TRBV6-1 and TRBJ1-4; no reliable D call. The V and J ends lost 3 bases and 8 bases respectively, with 16 bases between them. This CDR3 is built from 15 residues. Germline V lookup: CDR1 MNHNS, CDR2 SASEGT. CDR3 nucleotide sequence: TGTGCCAGCAGTGAGGCGCAGGCCGACCCCGAAAAACTGTTTTTT. Its protein product is CASSEAQADPEKLFF.

This chain links TRBV6-1 with TRBJ1-1, with 7 bases lining up with TRBD1. The germline V gene has CDR1 MNHNS and CDR2 SASEGT. The ends lost 2 bases at V and 5 bases at J; junction bases unmatched: 5. The CDR3 length is 14 residues. CDR3 sequence reads: CASSEYRGGTEAFF. The CDR3 DNA reads as TGTGCCAGCAGTGAATACAGGGGTGGAACTGAAGCTTTCTTT.

This clone was seen a single time. This chain uses TRBV9 with TRBJ2-7; D might be TRBD1 (6 bases). V was pared by 0 bases and J by 5 bases, with 12 bases between. The germline V gene encodes CDR1 SGDLS and CDR2 YYNGEE. The CDR3 length is 14 residues. The CDR3 loop is CASSVGGQPHEQYF. CDR3 nucleotide sequence: TGTGCCAGCAGCGTAGGCGGACAGCCCCACGAGCAGTACTTC.

The chain recombines TRBV4-3 with TRBJ2-7; D is unclear. In germline, CDR1 is LGHNA, CDR2 YSLEER. The CDR3 length is 16 residues. V was trimmed by 0 bases and J by 0 bases, leaving 12 bases between them. The CDR3 DNA reads as TGCGCCAGCAGCCAAGACCTCTATTACGACTCCTACGAGCAGTACTTC. It is translated as CASSQDLYYDSYEQYF.

The chain carries TRBV2 and TRBJ2-7; D gene unclear. Looked up from germline, CDR1 is SNHLY and CDR2 is FYNNEI. CDR3 length: 14 amino acids. V lost 6 bases and J lost 5, with 17 bases in between. The CDR3 here is CASRAYPGENEQYF. The CDR3 DNA is TGTGCCAGCAGAGCCTACCCTGGAGAGAACGAGCAGTACTTC.

The genes are TRBV27 and TRBJ1-2; D is unclear. The length of the CDR3 is 15 residues. CDR1 is MNHEY, CDR2 SMNVEV, per germline (reference sequence). V lost 5 bases to trimming and J lost 6 bases, with 19 bases between them. The CDR3 region is CASSPTGSSANGYTF. The CDR3 bases are TGTGCCAGCAGTCCCACCGGGTCCTCGGCGAATGGCTACACCTTC.

The CDR3 DNA sequence: TGCGCCAGCAGGGAAGGGCAAGGGGACAGGGGGCCCAACTATGGCTACACCTTC. Its translation is CASREGQGDRGPNYGYTF. The rearrangement uses TRBV10-2 and TRBJ1-2, with TRBD1 matching over 12 bases. The germline V gene encodes CDR1 WSHSY and CDR2 SAAADI. Trimming took 6 bases from V and 2 from J; bases not matched to a gene: 13. CDR3 size: 18 residues.